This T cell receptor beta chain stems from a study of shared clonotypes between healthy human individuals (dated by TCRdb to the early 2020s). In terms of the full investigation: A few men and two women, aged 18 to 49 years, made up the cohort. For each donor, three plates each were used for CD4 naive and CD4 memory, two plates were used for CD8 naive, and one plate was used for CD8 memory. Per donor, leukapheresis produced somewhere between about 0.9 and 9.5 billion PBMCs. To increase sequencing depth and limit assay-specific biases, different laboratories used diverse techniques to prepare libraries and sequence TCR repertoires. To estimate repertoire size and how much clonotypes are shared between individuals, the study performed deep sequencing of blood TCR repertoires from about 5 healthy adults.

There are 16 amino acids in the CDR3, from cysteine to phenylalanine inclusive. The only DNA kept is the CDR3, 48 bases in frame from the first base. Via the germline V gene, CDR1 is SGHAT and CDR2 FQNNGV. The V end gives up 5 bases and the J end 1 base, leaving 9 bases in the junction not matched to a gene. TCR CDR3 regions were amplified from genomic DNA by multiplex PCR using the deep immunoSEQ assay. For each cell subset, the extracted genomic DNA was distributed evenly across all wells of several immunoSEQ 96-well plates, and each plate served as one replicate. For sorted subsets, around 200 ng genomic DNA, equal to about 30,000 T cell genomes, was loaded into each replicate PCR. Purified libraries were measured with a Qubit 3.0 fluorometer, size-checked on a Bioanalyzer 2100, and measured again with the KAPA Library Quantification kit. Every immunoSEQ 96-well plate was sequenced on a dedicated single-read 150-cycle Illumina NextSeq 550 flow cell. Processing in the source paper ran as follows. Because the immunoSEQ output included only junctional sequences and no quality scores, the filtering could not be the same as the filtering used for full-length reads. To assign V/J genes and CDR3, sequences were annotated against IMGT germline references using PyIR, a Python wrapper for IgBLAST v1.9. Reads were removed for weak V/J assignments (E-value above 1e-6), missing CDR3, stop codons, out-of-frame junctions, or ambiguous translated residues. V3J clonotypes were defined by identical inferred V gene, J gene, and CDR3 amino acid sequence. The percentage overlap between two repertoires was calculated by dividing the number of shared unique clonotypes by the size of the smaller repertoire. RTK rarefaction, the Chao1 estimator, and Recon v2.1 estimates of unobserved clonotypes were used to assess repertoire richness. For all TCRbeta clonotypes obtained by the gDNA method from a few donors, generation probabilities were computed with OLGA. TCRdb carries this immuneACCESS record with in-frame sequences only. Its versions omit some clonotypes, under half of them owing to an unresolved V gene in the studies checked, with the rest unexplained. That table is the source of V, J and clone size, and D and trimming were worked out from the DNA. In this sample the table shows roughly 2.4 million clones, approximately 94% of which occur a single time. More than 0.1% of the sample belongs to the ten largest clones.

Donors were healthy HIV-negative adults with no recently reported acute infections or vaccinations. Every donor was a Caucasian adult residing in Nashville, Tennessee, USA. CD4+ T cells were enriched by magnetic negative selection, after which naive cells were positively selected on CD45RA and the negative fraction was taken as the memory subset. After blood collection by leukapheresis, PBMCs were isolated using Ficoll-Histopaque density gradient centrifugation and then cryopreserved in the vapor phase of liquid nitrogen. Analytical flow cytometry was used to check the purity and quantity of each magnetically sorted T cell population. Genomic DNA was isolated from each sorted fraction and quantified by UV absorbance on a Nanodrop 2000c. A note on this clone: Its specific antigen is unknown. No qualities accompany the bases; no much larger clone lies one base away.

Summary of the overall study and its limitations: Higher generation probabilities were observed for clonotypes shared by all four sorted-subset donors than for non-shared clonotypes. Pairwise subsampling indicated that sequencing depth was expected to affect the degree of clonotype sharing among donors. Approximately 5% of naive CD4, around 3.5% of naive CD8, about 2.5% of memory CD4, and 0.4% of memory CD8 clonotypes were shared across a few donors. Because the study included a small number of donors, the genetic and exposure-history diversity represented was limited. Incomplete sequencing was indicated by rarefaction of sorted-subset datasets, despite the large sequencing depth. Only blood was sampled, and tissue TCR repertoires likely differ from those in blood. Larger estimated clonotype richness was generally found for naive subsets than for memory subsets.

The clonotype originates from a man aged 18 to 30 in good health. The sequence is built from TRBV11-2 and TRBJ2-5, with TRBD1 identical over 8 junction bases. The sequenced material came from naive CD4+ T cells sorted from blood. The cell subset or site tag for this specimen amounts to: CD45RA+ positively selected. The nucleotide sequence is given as TGTGCCAGCAGCCTTGGAACAGGGGGTTTCCAAGAGACCCAGTACTTC. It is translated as CASSLGTGGFQETQYF.